This T cell receptor (beta chain) comes out of a study of cytomegalovirus exposure and HLA in healthy donors (dated by TCRdb to 2016 to 2017). With regard to the full study: In an earlier analysis of fewer than 750 of the donors, 276 Gb of sequence data and 95 million to 130 million unique TCR beta sequences from about 179 million T cells were reported. To decide whether each TCR beta V gene segment behaved as functional or pseudogenic, an earlier analysis of nearly 600 of the donors relied on high-throughput TCR beta sequencing. A later genetic analysis used genome-wide SNP genotypes for 398 of the 666 donors, treating that subset as a discovery cohort. Every discovery cohort repertoire had been produced on one sequencing platform. Typing coverage varied by locus: roughly 629-640 donors for A, B, C, DRB1 and DQB1; more than 500 for DQA1; approximately 610 for DPA1; around 450 for DPB1. The study aimed to test whether cataloging public T cell receptors could reveal signatures of past pathogen exposure. Because of strong linkage in the cohort, four or five DR-DQ haplotypes were treated as single units for association and clustering. Alongside the repertoire data, information on donor age, sex, ethnicity and CMV serostatus was compiled. A separate validation cohort of over a hundred different subjects was used in addition to the roughly 700-subject first cohort. High-throughput TCR immunosequencing, statistical association of individual TCRs with disease status, and machine learning were combined to predict cytomegalovirus infection status. Of the 350 to 450 genotyped donors, roughly 80% were placed in the genetic ancestry cluster associated with self-reported Caucasian donors. HLA typing covered class I and class II loci at four-digit resolution. The study profiled the T cell repertoires of 500 to 800 subjects by immunosequencing and related them to cytomegalovirus serostatus. To study patterns of TCR occurrence, a later analysis re-analyzed previously published TCR beta repertoires from around 700 donors and added high-resolution HLA genotyping. Rather than drawing on any new phenotypic data, the later analysis identified candidate immune exposures from TCR beta sequences and the way those sequences occurred across donors. An early release covering about 600 HLA-typed donors comprised 300 to 350 gigabases of sequencing data and 85 million to 100 million unique TCR sequences. Among some 410 genotyped donors of the cohort, an average of about 240,000 unique TCR beta nucleotide sequences was sequenced per donor, of which roughly 17% were non-productive. Overall study results and their limits: In both the original and validation cohorts, the classifier was reported to diagnose cytomegalovirus status with high specificity and sensitivity. According to a later analysis, most CMV-associated TCR beta chains appeared to be HLA-restricted, and the HLA associations seemed to be driven largely by CMV exposure. Immune exposure information for the cohort was limited to CMV serostatus. An earlier analysis of around 600 of the donors showed that most TCR beta V segments appeared in productive rearrangements either about 87% or about 30% of the time, which broadly matched IMGT annotations. A cluster of highly shared sequence variants was judged likely to represent a technical artifact of the sequencing pipeline. According to the authors, the approach could potentially be generalized to other disease states and immunological phenotypes. According to a later analysis, parvovirus B19, influenza, CMV and Epstein-Barr virus appeared linked to several top co-occurrence clusters. The earlier analysis of approximately 590 of the donors excluded around 17 rarely observed V segments, including chromosome 9 orphons, because counts were too low. This cohort had only TCR beta chains sequenced, and the lack of alpha or paired-chain data limited which features could be detected. The presence/absence analyses assumed that sequencing depth was roughly uniform across donors, and that assumption may not be true. A later genetic analysis associated a missense DCLRE1C variant with V-gene and J-gene trimming of TCR beta chains, and an independent cohort replicated the association. The study listed 150 to 200 TCR beta chains as associated with cytomegalovirus. Some IMGT-functional V segments, including TRBV6-2 and TRBV6-3, could not be distinguished by the 87-base-pair reads and were therefore excluded. According to a later analysis, TCR association rates differed among HLA loci, with DRB1 alleles showing the most associated TCRs and HLA-C alleles showing the fewest. A further reported finding was that TCR beta sequences accurately predicted the HLA-A and HLA-B alleles for most subjects in the first cohort. Most TCR sequences were observed very rarely across donors, whereas some public TCRs were present in many individuals. Compared with the approximately 720-donor mean, donors in an Asian-associated ancestry cluster had fewer N-insertions in productive TCRs, according to a later genetic analysis. Because HLA typing was missing for some donors at each locus, association tests included only the typed subset. Compared with equally common non-associated chains, HLA-associated TCR beta chains in a later analysis were more clonally expanded and had lower generation probabilities. Correlated functional status among segregating V segments might reflect linkage disequilibrium, but an unknown experimental factor could not be ruled out. When HLA alleles, especially DR and DQ, strongly co-occurred, attributing TCR associations to individual alleles was difficult. In vitro tests confirmed that a few of the cytomegalovirus-associated TCR beta chains recognize cytomegalovirus antigens. At a false discovery rate of 0.05, a later analysis linked about 16,000 TCR beta sequences to specific HLA alleles.

Worth noting for this clone: This clone's antigen is unknown. Base qualities are not recorded, but no much larger clone differs from it by a single base.

The library relied on the immunoSEQ multiplex PCR assay. The multiplex PCR relied on a mix of 60 forward primers for TCR Vbeta segments and 13 reverse primers for TCR Jbeta segments. The CDR3 region of rearranged TCR beta genes was amplified from genomic DNA by a multiplex PCR assay. Amplified TCR beta libraries were sequenced as 87-base-pair reads on the Illumina HiSeq System. Processing in the source paper ran as follows. A later analysis tallied 80 million to 95 million unique TCR beta chains across the 600 to 700 repertoires, and some 10 million of those chains were shared by two or more donors. A nearest-neighbor algorithm error-corrected the raw reads and collapsed the reads into unique sequences, merging closely related sequences to remove PCR and sequencing errors. CDR3 sequences were aligned to IMGT reference sequences to assign V, D and J gene segments. For a sequence to be retained, a match of at least six nucleotides was required to both a V gene segment and a J gene segment. Rearrangements were called productive when the CDR3 lacked stop codons and stayed in frame with V and J; all others were non-productive. CDR3 was defined by IMGT convention, running from the second conserved V-encoded cysteine to the conserved J-encoded phenylalanine. The earlier analysis of 550 to 650 of the donors excluded any sequence lacking an unambiguous match to a single V gene segment. An earlier analysis of 550 to 650 of the donors classified V segments as functional when productive rearrangements were above 56.7% and as segregating when the standard deviation between donors was above 5%. A statistical classification framework was built to diagnose cytomegalovirus status from the catalog of TCR beta chain sequences. In a later analysis, V and J genes were assigned by comparing TCR nucleotide sequences against IMGT/GENE-DB human TR gene sequences. Using the TCRdist pipeline, a later analysis assigned CDR3 sequences along with most-parsimonious VDJ recombination scenarios. In a later analysis, every TCR beta chain was defined by the combination of its CDR3 amino acid sequence and its V-gene family, and reads without a unique V-gene family were dropped. To address suspected cross-contamination and a sequencing artifact, a later analysis removed under 600 highly shared, low-generation-probability nucleotide sequences. In a later analysis, a clonal expansion index for each public chain was calculated from normalized within-repertoire ranks of inferred template counts. In a later analysis, generation probabilities were computed using a VDJ recombination model fitted to out-of-frame rearrangements, and the results were checked against IGoR. In a later analysis, hypergeometric tests were used to score TCR-TCR, TCR-HLA and TCR-CMV co-occurrence, with a repertoire-size bias correction applied to TCR pairs. To estimate false discovery rates, a later analysis permuted the HLA or CMV assignments 20 times. In a later analysis, co-occurring TCRs were grouped using DBSCAN, with TCRdist sequence similarity added in when clustering inside HLA-allele-positive subsets. Co-occurrence clustering excluded repertoires with fewer than 30,000 or more than 120,000 public chains, plus five with anomalous nucleotide sharing. Sourced from immuneACCESS, this table was stored by TCRdb with only in-frame sequences that have V and J called. A share of the clones is absent; for the studies checked, an unresolved V gene accounts for under half, and the remainder has no known explanation. That table is the source of V, J and clone size, and D and trimming were worked out from the DNA. The sample has 120,000 or so clones on record, roughly 78% of them singletons. Clones ranked in the top ten supply just over 2.5% of the sample.

Inclusive of the bounding cysteine and phenylalanine, the CDR3 is 15 residues long. Only the CDR3 region is kept as DNA, spanning 45 bases read in frame from base 1. V loses 7 bases at its end and J loses 3 bases; junction bases beyond the gene matches: 12. The germline V gene (reference sequence) gives CDR1 as LNHDA and CDR2 as SQIVND. The cohort consisted of approximately 690 healthy bone marrow donors. At the time of sampling, every cohort member was nominally healthy, though immune exposures that went unrecorded were likely present. The donor was CMV seronegative and belonged to the group of more than 300 seronegative cohort members. A peripheral blood sample was provided by each donor, and peripheral blood mononuclear cells were used for TCR beta sequencing. Genomic DNA extraction from the blood cell samples was performed with the Qiagen DNeasy Blood Extraction Kit.

The source material was PBMCs. The receptor chain draws on TRBV19 and TRBJ2-7, and TRBD2 matches 7 of the central bases. The sequence came from a young man in good health and CMV-seronegative. DNA sequence: TGTGCCAGTACCCTGATGGGGGGAGGGGACTACGAGCAGTACTTC. This sequence encodes CASTLMGGGDYEQYF.